This entry lists 32 T cell receptor beta chains sequenced from one sample in a study of CD8 T cell repertoires and HIV-1 epitope variants. These TCRs' antigens remain unknown. Sequencing was performed with immunoSEQ multiplex PCR; in TCRdb, only in-frame clones are kept and a portion is missing. This sample yields several thousand clones, of which under 75% are seen a single time; roughly 42% belongs to the top ten. The sequenced sample was cultured CD8+ T cells derived from PBMCs. All receptors derive from a male donor with HIV.

This clone was recorded a few times. CDR3 sequence reads: CASSLPRGLSGNEQFF. CDR3 in DNA: TGTGCCAGCAGCTTACCGAGGGGGCTTAGCGGGAATGAGCAGTTCTTC. The chain recombines TRBV11-1 with TRBJ2-1, with D perhaps assigned TRBD1 or TRBD2 (7 bases each). The CDR3 is 16 amino acids. Germline CDR1 is SGHAT and CDR2 is FQDESV (reference sequence). V was clipped by 2 bases and J by 7 bases, with 18 bases between them.

This clone has more than one count but fewer than ten. The chain uses TRBV4-1 and TRBJ1-1, with D unresolved. Germline CDR1 MGHRA, CDR2 YSYEKL. The V end lost 2 bases, the J end lost 0 bases, and 7 bases lay between the germline ends. The CDR3 runs to 14 residues. The CDR3 sequence: CASSQNPLNTEAFF. The CDR3 bases are TGCGCCAGCAGCCAAAATCCACTGAACACTGAAGCTTTCTTT.

The rearrangement uses TRBV4-1 and TRBJ2-4; the D is unclear. This CDR3 has 16 residues. Looked up from germline, CDR1 is MGHRA and CDR2 is YSYEKL. Trimming shortened V by 1 base and J by 0 bases, and 10 bases separated the two germline ends. This chain's CDR3 is CASSQGLNLAKNIQYF. The CDR3 DNA sequence: TGCGCCAGCAGCCAAGGTTTAAACTTAGCCAAAAACATTCAGTACTTC.

The rearrangement links TRBV6-1 to TRBJ1-5; 8 bases are shared with TRBD1. The V gene's germline CDR1 is MNHNS and CDR2 SASEGT. V was pared by 6 bases and J by 3 bases, with 4 bases of the junction left unmatched. The CDR3 is made up of 14 amino acids. In nucleotides, the CDR3 is TGTGCCAGCAGCGCGGGACAGGCCAATCAGCCCCAGCATTTT. It encodes CASSAGQANQPQHF.

The rearrangement links TRBV6-4 to TRBJ2-1; TRBD2 aligns across 8 bases. The germline gives CDR1 MRHNA, CDR2 SNTAGT. V was clipped by 6 bases and J by 6 bases; unmatched bases: 7. The CDR3 is made up of 14 amino acids. The CDR3 here is CASSGVSGSNEQFF. The CDR3 DNA sequence: TGTGCCAGCAGCGGGGTAAGCGGGAGCAATGAGCAGTTCTTC.

The chain joins TRBV5-4 to TRBJ1-1; D not resolved. CDR3 size: 14 residues. In germline, CDR1 is SGHNT, CDR2 YYREEE (reference sequence). V gave up 5 bases and J gave up 1 base, with 12 bases separating them. The CDR3 here is CASRNPEGNTEAFF. CDR3 DNA sequence: TGTGCCAGCAGAAATCCGGAAGGGAACACTGAAGCTTTCTTT.

This clone has just a few counts. The chain recombines TRBV9 with TRBJ2-1; D gene unclear. The CDR3 sequence is 16 residues long. V was cut by 0 bases and J by 0 bases, with 10 bases left in between. CDR1 is SGDLS and CDR2 is YYNGEE in the germline V gene. The CDR3, as DNA: TGTGCCAGCAGCGTAGAAGCCGGTAGCTCCTACAATGAGCAGTTCTTC. As protein: CASSVEAGSSYNEQFF.

The chain recombines TRBV13 with TRBJ1-1; 8 bases match TRBD1. Looked up from germline, CDR1 is PRHDT and CDR2 is FYEKMQ (reference sequence). The CDR3 runs to 14 residues. V shed 7 bases, J shed 1 base, and the junction held 5 bases outside the gene matches. Written as DNA, the CDR3 is TGTGCCAGCAACACTGACAGGGGGAACACTGAAGCTTTCTTT. It specifies CASNTDRGNTEAFF.

V usage is TRBV9 and J usage is TRBJ2-2, with 8 bases lining up with TRBD1. CDR3 length: 19 residues. Trimming removed 5 bases from V and 4 bases from J; junction bases left unmatched: 19. Germline CDR1 SGDLS, CDR2 YYNGEE. CDR3 sequence: CASSAEDRAYGSGTGELFF. Written as DNA, the CDR3 is TGTGCCAGCAGTGCCGAGGACAGGGCATACGGGTCGGGCACCGGGGAGCTGTTTTTT.

The chain is built from TRBV7-9 and TRBJ2-1; 7 bases line up with TRBD2. Trimming at V came to 1 base and at J to 5 bases, leaving 5 bases not matched to a gene. The CDR3 loop spans 15 amino acids. CDR1 is SEHNR, CDR2 FQNEAQ, per germline (reference sequence). In DNA form, the CDR3 reads TGTGCCAGCAGCTTAGGGACTAGGGGAAACAATGAGCAGTTCTTC. It is translated as CASSLGTRGNNEQFF.

The rearrangement links TRBV28 to TRBJ2-5; D not certain. Trimming left V 4 bases short and J 0 bases short, with 6 bases between. The CDR3 loop spans 13 amino acids. CDR1 MDHEN and CDR2 SYDVKM come from the germline V gene. CDR3 DNA sequence: TGTGCCAGCAGTTCCCACTACCAAGAGACCCAGTACTTC. It specifies CASSSHYQETQYF.

The rearrangement joins TRBV2 to TRBJ2-7; D is perhaps TRBD1 (6 bases). V dropped 3 bases and J dropped 5 bases, with 14 bases sitting between them. This CDR3 contains 14 residues. Germline-derived CDR1 and CDR2 are SNHLY and FYNNEI. For the CDR3, the DNA is TGTGCCAGCAGTGACTACGGACAGCGCGACGAGCAGTACTTC. As protein: CASSDYGQRDEQYF.

This clone was counted a few times. The V gene is TRBV5-6, the J gene TRBJ2-7, with D maybe TRBD2 (5 bases). With 2 bases removed from V and 13 bases from J, the gap between germline ends came to 16 bases. There are 12 residues in the CDR3. Germline CDR1 SGHDT, CDR2 YYEEEE. The CDR3 here is CASSLEGHKGYF. The CDR3 DNA reads as TGTGCCAGCAGCTTAGAGGGCCATAAGGGATACTTC. Supplemented by reference TRBV5-6 and TRBJ2-7, the full variable domain reads DAGVTQSPTHLIKTRGQQVTLRCSPKSGHDTVSWYQQALGQGPQFIFQYYEEEERQRGNFPDRFSGHQFPNYSSELNVNALLLGDSALYLCASSLEGHKGYFGPGTRLTVT.

This clone was found once. An end of the junction does not agree with germline; a read error may underlie this. This rearrangement joins TRBV18 to TRBJ2-7; 10 nucleotides line up with TRBD1. The CDR3 spans 14 residues. Looked up from germline, CDR1 is KGHSH and CDR2 is LQKENI. The CDR3 DNA sequence: TGTGCCAGCTCTTCCGGGACAGGGGTCTCCTTTCAGAACTTC. It specifies CASSSGTGVSFQNF.

The genes are TRBV7-8 and TRBJ2-2; the match to TRBD1 covers 9 bases. In germline, CDR1 is SGHVS, CDR2 FQNEAQ. The J segment lost 3 bases and the V segment lost 1 base, leaving 3 bases of the junction unmatched. The CDR3 sequence is 16 residues long. Written as DNA, the CDR3 is TGTGCCAGCAGCTTAGGGACAGGGGCCCACACCGGGGAGCTGTTTTTT. Its translation: CASSLGTGAHTGELFF.

The J gene is TRBJ2-7, the V gene TRBV4-1; D gene uncertain. CDR3 length: 15 amino acids. Germline V gives CDR1 MGHRA, CDR2 YSYEKL. V lost 0 bases to trimming and J lost 2 bases, with 11 bases between them. CDR3 coding DNA: TGCGCCAGCAGCCAAGATCTTGGAAGGACCTACGAGCAGTACTTC. The encoded protein is CASSQDLGRTYEQYF.

The sample holds a few counts of this clone. J is TRBJ2-5 and V is TRBV7-2, with TRBD2 matching 11 bases. This CDR3 has 16 amino acids. Germline V gives CDR1 SGHTA, CDR2 FQGNSA. With V trimmed by 5 bases and J by 5 bases, 10 bases remained unmatched. In DNA, the CDR3 is TGTGCCAGCAGCGTACTAGCGGGGGAGACGGAGGAGACCCAGTACTTC. Encoded protein: CASSVLAGETEETQYF.

CDR3: CASRDREGEKLFF. Here the CDR3 DNA reads TGCGCCAGCCGGGACAGGGAAGGGGAAAAACTGTTTTTT. The chain carries TRBV5-1 and TRBJ1-4, with TRBD1 matching over 9 bases. The CDR3 sequence is 13 residues long. J lost 8 bases, V lost 7 bases, and 6 bases had no gene match. Germline CDR1 reads SGHRS; CDR2 reads YFSETQ. The complete variable domain, with remaining parts taken from reference TRBV5-1 and TRBJ1-4, reads KAGVTQTPRYLIKTRGQQVTLSCSPISGHRSVSWYQQTPGQGLQFLFEYFSETQRNKGNFPGRFSGRQFSNSRSEMNVSTLELGDSALYLCASRDREGEKLFFGSGTQLSVL.

The chain joins TRBV28 to TRBJ2-7; no reliable D call. V was cut by 1 base and J by 0 bases, with 4 bases left in between. Per the germline V gene, CDR1 is MDHEN and CDR2 is SYDVKM. The CDR3 covers 13 residues. CDR3: CASSLYGSYEQYF. CDR3 bases: TGTGCCAGCAGTTTATACGGCTCCTACGAGCAGTACTTC.

The chain has TRBV13 and TRBJ1-1; D ambiguous. The V gene's germline CDR1 is PRHDT and CDR2 FYEKMQ (reference sequence). The CDR3 covers 15 residues. V lost 7 bases and J lost 1, with 16 bases in between. The CDR3 here is CASTIREERNTEAFF. The CDR3, as DNA: TGTGCCAGCACCATAAGGGAAGAGAGGAACACTGAAGCTTTCTTT.

The chain couples TRBV2 to TRBJ1-2, with a possible D match to TRBD1 (6 bases). The CDR3 runs 16 residues. Trimming removed 7 bases at V and 2 bases at J, with 20 bases between. Germline assignment: CDR1 SNHLY and CDR2 FYNNEI. The CDR3 DNA sequence: TGTGCCAGCAACGGGGACCTTGGCAGGGGCAACTATGGCTACACCTTC. Translating gives CASNGDLGRGNYGYTF. The full variable domain, in which reference TRBV2 and TRBJ1-2 provide the parts outside the CDR3, is EPEVTQTPSHQVTQMGQEVILRCVPISNHLYFYWYRQILGQKVEFLVSFYNNEISEKSEIFDDQFSVERPDGSNFTLKIRSTKLEDSAMYFCASNGDLGRGNYGYTFGSGTRLTVV.

This clone was seen a single time. The V gene is TRBV28, the J gene TRBJ1-1; no firm D call. V was cut by 6 bases and J by 4 bases, with 12 bases left in between. Per the germline V gene, CDR1 is MDHEN and CDR2 is SYDVKM. The CDR3 is made up of 13 amino acids. The CDR3 DNA is TGTGCCAGCAGGTTAACGGCGAGCACTGAAGCTTTCTTT. It is translated as CASRLTASTEAFF.

The chain combines TRBV13 with TRBJ1-1; D unresolved. The CDR3 has 13 amino acids. Deletions cut 5 bases from V and 0 bases from J, with 7 bases between. Per germline, CDR1 PRHDT and CDR2 FYEKMQ (reference sequence). As DNA, the CDR3 is TGTGCCAGCAGCCCCGACTTGAACACTGAAGCTTTCTTT. This gives the protein CASSPDLNTEAFF.

This clone occurred once. J is TRBJ2-1 and V is TRBV19; 9 nucleotides align to TRBD2. In germline, CDR1 is LNHDA, CDR2 SQIVND (reference sequence). The CDR3 totals 15 residues. The V and J ends lost 3 bases and 4 bases, in that order; junction bases with no gene match: 4. CDR3 in amino acids: CASSIQAGGYNEQFF. CDR3 in DNA: TGTGCCAGTAGTATCCAAGCGGGGGGTTACAATGAGCAGTTCTTC.

This clone was detected only a few times. This sequence joins TRBV28 and TRBJ2-2; D not certain. The germline V gene has CDR1 MDHEN and CDR2 SYDVKM. The CDR3 runs 14 residues. Trimming cost V 3 bases and J 1 base, with 6 bases left between them. In DNA form, the CDR3 reads TGTGCCAGCAGTTTCCTCGTGAACACCGGGGAGCTGTTTTTT. It yields the protein CASSFLVNTGELFF.

V is TRBV4-3 and J is TRBJ1-6, with TRBD1 matching over 7 bases. From germline, CDR1 is LGHNA and CDR2 YSLEER. V was pared by 1 base and J by 10 bases, with 7 bases of the junction left unmatched. This CDR3 is 15 amino acids long. The CDR3 protein is CASSQARDRRSPLHF. The DNA for the CDR3 is TGCGCCAGCAGCCAAGCACGGGACAGACGATCACCCCTCCACTTT.

The genes are TRBV28 and TRBJ1-2; D gene uncertain. Trimming shortened V by 5 bases and J by 2 bases, and 6 bases separated the two germline ends. The length of the CDR3 is 12 residues. The germline V gene has CDR1 MDHEN and CDR2 SYDVKM. As DNA, the CDR3 is TGTGCCAGCAGTCCGAAAAACTATGGCTACACCTTC. Amino acid sequence: CASSPKNYGYTF.

The chain couples TRBV7-2 to TRBJ2-7; D gene uncertain. CDR3 length equals 11 residues. Germline loops: CDR1 SGHTA, CDR2 FQGNSA. The V end lost 1 base, the J end lost 4 bases, and 2 bases lay between the germline ends. The CDR3 DNA follows: TGTGCCAGCAGCTTAGTTTACGAGCAGTACTTC. Translated: CASSLVYEQYF. Using reference TRBV7-2 and TRBJ2-7 for the parts outside the CDR3, the full variable domain is GAGVSQSPSNKVTEKGKDVELRCDPISGHTALYWYRQSLGQGLEFLIYFQGNSAPDKSGLPSDRFSAERTGGSVSTLTIQRTQQEDSAVYLCASSLVYEQYFGPGTRLTVT.

The chain carries TRBV5-1 and TRBJ1-4; D not certain. With 2 bases removed from V and 8 bases from J, the gap between germline ends came to 13 bases. The CDR3 runs to 14 residues. Germline V gene data show CDR1 as SGHRS and CDR2 as YFSETQ. CDR3 in amino acids: CASSFLGYQEKLFF. The CDR3 nucleotides are TGCGCCAGCAGCTTTCTAGGGTACCAGGAAAAACTGTTTTTT.

This clone was detected only once. The V and J genes are TRBV19 and TRBJ1-6; D not resolved. Germline lookup yields CDR1 LNHDA and CDR2 SQIVND (reference sequence). CDR3 length equals 14 residues. V lost 0 bases and J lost 8, with 8 bases in between. As DNA, the CDR3 is TGTGCCAGTAGTATAGAAGCAGCCTATTCACCCCTCCACTTT. Its translation is CASSIEAAYSPLHF. Supplemented by reference TRBV19 and TRBJ1-6, the full variable domain reads DGGITQSPKYLFRKEGQNVTLSCEQNLNHDAMYWYRQDPGQGLRLIYYSQIVNDFQKGDIAEGYSVSREKKESFPLTVTSAQKNPTAFYLCASSIEAAYSPLHFGNGTRLTVT.

The gene calls are TRBV6-6 and TRBJ1-5; weak D call: TRBD1 (6 bases). The CDR3 has 16 residues. CDR1 and CDR2 (germline): MNHNY, SVGAGI (reference sequence). V gave up 4 bases and J gave up 4 bases, with 17 bases separating them. Here the CDR3 DNA reads TGTGCCAGCAGTTCAGGACAGACGACGGGTAATCAGCCCCAGCATTTT. It translates to CASSSGQTTGNQPQHF.

The chain couples TRBV28 to TRBJ2-7, with D possibly called TRBD1 or TRBD2 (5 bases each). The CDR3 loop spans 11 amino acids. The germline V gene encodes CDR1 MDHEN and CDR2 SYDVKM. CDR3 region: CGAGTDYEQYF. Here the CDR3 DNA reads TGTGGGGCCGGGACGGACTACGAGCAGTACTTC.